This TCR beta chain was sequenced during a study of blood T cells in healthy people across ages. Study-level points and caveats: CMV infection status of these donors was not known.

In the case of this clonotype: Its specificity is unknown.

The CDR3 runs 14 residues. Germline values: CDR1 MNHEY, CDR2 SMNVEV (reference sequence). With 6 bases removed from V and 12 bases from J, the gap between germline ends came to 20 bases. Sample-barcoded 5' priming and a J-beta primer mix drove a second PCR of 7 to 11 cycles. TCRdb used MiXCR to reprocess the 5' RACE reads, holding one entry per CDR3 protein. The sample gives 700,000 to 800,000 distinct CDR3 sequences, roughly 45% of which show up once; around 20% is in the top ten. For every donor, a draw yielded around 10 milliliters of peripheral blood. The chain is built from TRBV27 and TRBJ1-4, with D perhaps TRBD1 (6 bases). This receptor was taken from a woman aged 55-75 years in good health. Sequences were obtained from blood. This chain's CDR3 is CASRLGTYEGELFF. CDR3 coding DNA: TGTGCCAGCAGGCTCGGGACTTATGAGGGGGAACTGTTTTTT.